The 24 T cell receptor beta chains presented below share a single source sample, sequenced in a study of cytomegalovirus exposure and HLA in healthy donors. The PCR had 60 Vbeta and 13 Jbeta primers. Some clones are missing from TCRdb's copy, which holds only in-frame ones; the method was immunoSEQ multiplex PCR. This table lists around 150,000 clones. Sequenced: PBMCs. The receptors derive from a woman between 55 and 75 years old in good health and CMV-seronegative.

V is TRBV5-6 and J is TRBJ2-1; TRBD1 is a possible D gene (5 bases). From germline, CDR1 is SGHDT and CDR2 YYEEEE. This CDR3 contains 15 residues. The germline V and J ends were trimmed by 2 bases and 7 bases, with 16 bases remaining between them. For the CDR3, the DNA is TGTGCCAGCAGCTTAGAGACAGCCCAACTTAATGAGCAGTTCTTC. The encoded protein is CASSLETAQLNEQFF.

The V and J genes are TRBV7-2 and TRBJ1-2, with D unresolved. Germline loops: CDR1 SGHTA, CDR2 FQGNSA. V lost 0 bases to trimming and J lost 8 bases, with 10 bases between them. The CDR3 has 13 residues. The CDR3 nucleotides are TGTGCCAGCAGCTTAGCGGGTTTGCGGGGCTACACCTTC. Translating gives CASSLAGLRGYTF. Full variable domain (missing parts from reference TRBV7-2 and TRBJ1-2): GAGVSQSPSNKVTEKGKDVELRCDPISGHTALYWYRQSLGQGLEFLIYFQGNSAPDKSGLPSDRFSAERTGGSVSTLTIQRTQQEDSAVYLCASSLAGLRGYTFGSGTRLTVV.

The chain joins TRBV5-5 to TRBJ2-7; TRBD1 aligns across 10 bases. Germline CDR1 reads SGHKS; CDR2 reads YYEKEE (reference sequence). Germline trimming cut 3 bases from V and 2 bases from J; bases unmatched to any gene: 14. The CDR3 length is 18 residues. The CDR3 sequence is CASSYRPPDRGRTYEQYF. The DNA for the CDR3 is TGTGCCAGCAGCTACCGGCCGCCCGACAGGGGGCGCACCTACGAGCAGTACTTC.

The chain links TRBV11-3 to TRBJ1-1; D gene uncertain. V gave up 5 bases and J gave up 1 base, with 8 bases separating them. CDR3 length equals 13 residues. Per germline, CDR1 SGHNT and CDR2 YENEEA. The CDR3, as DNA: TGTGCCAGCAGCCCAACATCGAACACTGAAGCTTTCTTT. It encodes CASSPTSNTEAFF.

V and J are TRBV27 and TRBJ2-1; 9 bases agree with TRBD2. CDR3 length equals 15 residues. Germline CDR1 is MNHEY and CDR2 is SMNVEV (reference sequence). J gave up 2 bases and V 6 bases, and 5 bases lay outside the gene matches. The CDR3 region has the DNA TGTGCCAGCAGCCGACTAGCGGTTGCCTACAATGAGCAGTTCTTC. Encoded protein: CASSRLAVAYNEQFF.

The genes are TRBV29-1 and TRBJ2-7; D is possibly TRBD1 (6 bases). The CDR3 sequence is 13 residues long. Germline CDR1 SQVTM, CDR2 ANQGSEA. V lost 6 bases and J lost 2, with 14 bases in between. This CDR3 is CSVADRSAYEQYF. The DNA for the CDR3 is TGCAGCGTGGCCGACAGGTCCGCCTACGAGCAGTACTTC.

In the case of this clone: Other DNA sequences in this specimen translate into the identical CDR3. The rearrangement joins TRBV5-4 to TRBJ2-7, with 12 bases matching TRBD2. The germline V gene has CDR1 SGHNT and CDR2 YYREEE (reference sequence). The V segment lost 3 bases and the J segment 2 bases; nucleotides outside the gene matches: 3. This CDR3 is built from 15 residues. In nucleotides, the CDR3 is TGTGCCAGCAGCTCTGGACTAGCGGGGACCTACGAGCAGTACTTC. Residues: CASSSGLAGTYEQYF.

The V and J genes are TRBV12-2 and TRBJ2-5; the table's TRBD1 call for D was not verified on the DNA. TRBV12-2 is an annotated pseudogene. This CDR3 contains 15 residues. CDR3 residues: CASRLATGLQETQYF. CDR3 nucleotides: TGTGCAAGTCGCTTAGCGACAGGACTCCAAGAGACCCAGTACTTC.

The gene calls are TRBV18 and TRBJ1-3; tentatively, D is TRBD1 (5 bases). The CDR3 covers 16 residues. In germline, CDR1 is KGHSH, CDR2 LQKENI. The V and J ends lost 2 bases and 1 base respectively, with 12 bases between them. The CDR3 loop is CASSPSGVGSGNTIYF. In nucleotides, the CDR3 is TGTGCCAGCTCACCATCGGGGGTTGGATCTGGAAACACCATATATTTT.

The chain is built from TRBV19 and TRBJ2-2; 7 nucleotides match TRBD2. Germline CDR1 is LNHDA and CDR2 is SQIVND (reference sequence). The CDR3 is 12 amino acids. J gave up 6 bases and V 9 bases, and 4 bases lay outside the gene matches. Written as DNA, the CDR3 is TGTGCCAGCCTAGCGGACCCCGGGGAGCTGTTTTTT. It encodes CASLADPGELFF.

This chain uses TRBV4-2 with TRBJ2-5; D remains ambiguous. V was pared by 0 bases and J by 3 bases, with 11 bases between. Per the germline V gene, CDR1 is LGHNA and CDR2 is YNFKEQ. The CDR3 sequence is 15 residues long. This chain's CDR3 is CASSQDNGGEETQYF. The CDR3 DNA reads TGTGCCAGCAGCCAAGATAATGGCGGCGAAGAGACCCAGTACTTC.

The chain is built from TRBV14 and TRBJ1-2, with TRBD1 identical over 8 bases. Per germline, CDR1 SGHDN and CDR2 FVKESK. The V and J ends lost 2 bases and 0 bases, in that order; junction bases with no gene match: 5. This CDR3 is 16 amino acids long. In DNA form, the CDR3 reads TGTGCCAGCAGCCAACTCGACAGGGGAGCTAACTATGGCTACACCTTC. As protein: CASSQLDRGANYGYTF.

The chain employs TRBV9 and TRBJ1-5, with a weak D call TRBD1 (6 bases). Germline V lookup: CDR1 SGDLS, CDR2 YYNGEE. V lost 4 bases to trimming and J lost 1 base, with 15 bases between them. The CDR3 has 16 amino acids. The DNA for the CDR3 is TGTGCCAGCAGCTCCGGGGGGGGCGCCAGCAATCAGCCCCAGCATTTT. Translated, it gives CASSSGGGASNQPQHF. The whole variable domain, remainder taken from reference TRBV9 and TRBJ1-5, is DSGVTQTPKHLITATGQRVTLRCSPRSGDLSVYWYQQSLDQGLQFLIQYYNGEERAKGNILERFSAQQFPDLHSELNLSSLELGDSALYFCASSSGGGASNQPQHFGDGTRLSIL.

The chain carries TRBV5-6 and TRBJ1-6; D is uncertain. The ends were cut back, 4 bases at V and 7 bases at J, with 12 bases in the middle. This CDR3 has 14 amino acids. From germline, CDR1 is SGHDT and CDR2 YYEEEE. The CDR3 reads CASSTRVYNSPLHF. CDR3 in DNA: TGTGCCAGCAGCACACGGGTTTACAATTCACCCCTCCACTTT.

The chain couples TRBV29-1 to TRBJ1-1, with a tentative D call TRBD1 (5 bases). The CDR3 extends over 12 amino acids. Looked up from germline, CDR1 is SQVTM and CDR2 is ANQGSEA. Trimming shortened V by 3 bases and J by 4 bases, and 9 bases separated the two germline ends. CDR3 bases: TGCAGCGTTGATATAGGGGCCACTGAAGCTTTCTTT. Amino acid sequence: CSVDIGATEAFF.

This sequence joins TRBV5-1 and TRBJ2-3, with TRBD1 matching over 9 bases. The germline gives CDR1 SGHRS, CDR2 YFSETQ. CDR3 length: 16 amino acids. V trimming: 3 bases; J trimming: 2 bases; junction bases outside the gene matches: 7. The CDR3 region has the DNA TGCGCCAGCAGCTCCCGCGGGACAGGGTTCACAGATACGCAGTATTTT. This translates into CASSSRGTGFTDTQYF. Looking up the rest from reference TRBV5-1 and TRBJ2-3 gives the full variable domain: KAGVTQTPRYLIKTRGQQVTLSCSPISGHRSVSWYQQTPGQGLQFLFEYFSETQRNKGNFPGRFSGRQFSNSRSEMNVSTLELGDSALYLCASSSRGTGFTDTQYFGPGTRLTVL.

V usage is TRBV7-2 and J usage is TRBJ2-1; 9 bases map to TRBD2. After removal of 5 bases from V and 15 bases from J, the junction contained 11 bases not matched to a gene. Germline assignment: CDR1 SGHTA and CDR2 FQGNSA. The CDR3 totals 13 residues. In DNA, the CDR3 is TGTGCCAGCAGCCCGACCTGGCGGGGGGGCCGGTTCTTC. Protein product: CASSPTWRGGRFF.

The chain carries TRBV5-4 and TRBJ2-5, with 13 positions matching TRBD2. The CDR3 sequence is 19 residues long. The J segment lost 0 bases and the V segment lost 4 bases, leaving 12 bases of the junction unmatched. Germline loops: CDR1 SGHNT, CDR2 YYREEE (reference sequence). CDR3: CASSIGGSGTSGNQETQYF. CDR3 sequence (DNA): TGTGCCAGCAGCATTGGAGGGTCGGGGACTAGCGGGAACCAAGAGACCCAGTACTTC.

The chain combines TRBV12-5 with TRBJ1-5, with TRBD1 as a possible D gene (6 bases). The germline V and J ends were trimmed by 0 bases and 4 bases, with 22 bases remaining between them. The length of the CDR3 is 19 residues. CDR1 and CDR2 (germline): LGHNT, FRNRAP. The CDR3 loop is CASGLVRSTGLPGNQPQHF. Here the CDR3 DNA reads TGTGCTAGTGGTTTGGTACGGTCCACAGGGCTACCGGGAAATCAGCCCCAGCATTTT.

This sequence joins TRBV29-1 and TRBJ2-7, with TRBD2 as a possible D gene (6 bases). V shed 4 bases and J shed 2 bases, with 15 bases lying between them. Germline-derived CDR1 and CDR2 are SQVTM and ANQGSEA. The CDR3 spans 14 residues. The CDR3 coding sequence is TGCAGCGTTGCCGCCGGGACGGGGGCCTACGAGCAGTACTTC. Its translation is CSVAAGTGAYEQYF.

The chain recombines TRBV7-8 with TRBJ2-1, with TRBD1 identical over 11 bases. The CDR3 is 15 amino acids. V gave up 5 bases and J gave up 4 bases; unmatched junction bases: 4. Germline V gives CDR1 SGHVS, CDR2 FQNEAQ. CDR3 DNA: TGTGCCAGCAGCCAGGACAGGGGGCATTACAATGAGCAGTTCTTC. Amino acid sequence: CASSQDRGHYNEQFF. The entire variable domain, with the rest obtained from reference TRBV7-8 and TRBJ2-1, is as follows: GAGVSQSPRYKVAKRGQDVALRCDPISGHVSLFWYQQALGQGPEFLTYFQNEAQLDKSGLPSDRFFAERPEGSVSTLKIQRTQQEDSAVYLCASSQDRGHYNEQFFGPGTRLTVL.

The chain is built from TRBV18 and TRBJ1-1; maybe TRBD1 (6 bases). V lost 5 bases and J 1 base, leaving 8 bases between the germline ends. The CDR3 is made up of 13 amino acids. CDR1 and CDR2 from the germline V gene are KGHSH and LQKENI. The CDR3 reads CASSLDRNTEAFF. CDR3 sequence (DNA): TGTGCCAGCTCATTGGACAGGAACACTGAAGCTTTCTTT.

The chain carries TRBV9 and TRBJ2-1; 7 bases align to TRBD1. CDR3 length: 16 amino acids. The J segment lost 2 bases and the V segment lost 3 bases, leaving 8 bases of the junction unmatched. The germline V gene has CDR1 SGDLS and CDR2 YYNGEE. This CDR3 reads CASSGGLGGTYNEQFF. The CDR3 DNA is TGTGCCAGCAGCGGGGGGTTAGGGGGCACCTACAATGAGCAGTTCTTC.

V gene TRBV19 combines with J gene TRBJ2-1; no reliable D call. V was cut by 3 bases and J by 0 bases, with 12 bases left in between. CDR1 is LNHDA, CDR2 SQIVND, per germline (reference sequence). The length of the CDR3 is 16 residues. The CDR3 sequence: CASSILSPSSYNEQFF. The CDR3 region has the DNA TGTGCCAGTAGTATTCTATCCCCGAGCTCCTACAATGAGCAGTTCTTC.